The rows below give T cell receptor beta chains drawn from one sample of a study of T cells expressing NK-cell markers. Following a re-call of the 5' RACE reads, TCRdb has one entry per CDR3 protein and lacks DNA. The data show over 100,000 distinct CDR3 sequences, and the top ten clones hold around 20%. The specimen sequenced was blood T cells: a sorted CD56 or NKG2C T cell subset, CD4+ or CD8+ T cells, or bulk PBMC T cells (not recorded which). The source is a woman between 18 and 70 years old in good health. Each CDR3 is given with its conserved first and last residue. Each record gives: J gene, V gene, CDR3 protein.

J gene: TRBJ1-3; V gene: TRBV4-3; CDR3 protein: CASSQGAYSGNTIYF
J gene: TRBJ2-4; V gene: TRBV20-1; CDR3 protein: CSASGTSGTVSKNIQYF
J gene: TRBJ2-7; V gene: TRBV19; CDR3 protein: CASSQPPLGEQYF
J gene: TRBJ2-4; V gene: TRBV29-1; CDR3 protein: CSVRGLAGVGKNIQYF
J gene: TRBJ2-5; V gene: TRBV12-3/TRBV12-4; CDR3 protein: CASSLREGLETQYF
J gene: TRBJ2-5; V gene: TRBV12-3/TRBV12-4; CDR3 protein: CASSEGGETQYF
J gene: TRBJ2-1; V gene: TRBV10-3; CDR3 protein: CAISEGLAPRVGEQFF
J gene: TRBJ1-1; V gene: TRBV29-1; CDR3 protein: CSVDRDRGTEAFF
J gene: TRBJ1-5; V gene: TRBV4-1; CDR3 protein: CASSPRIGELNQPQHF
J gene: TRBJ2-5; V gene: TRBV4-3; CDR3 protein: CASSQDPGSDREETQYF
J gene: TRBJ2-3; V gene: TRBV7-2; CDR3 protein: CASSFAGGRTDTQYF
J gene: TRBJ2-7; V gene: TRBV7-9; CDR3 protein: CASGFGESSYEQYF
J gene: TRBJ2-3; V gene: TRBV4-3; CDR3 protein: CASSQDWTGLAGSDTQYF
J gene: TRBJ2-2; V gene: TRBV19; CDR3 protein: CASSIDLFGELFF
J gene: TRBJ2-2; V gene: TRBV20-1; CDR3 protein: CSARDRRGMNTGELFF
J gene: TRBJ2-3; V gene: TRBV4-3; CDR3 protein: CASSQDLPGGTDTQYF
J gene: TRBJ2-1; V gene: TRBV20-1; CDR3 protein: CSVDSGSSYNEQFF
J gene: TRBJ2-7; V gene: TRBV19; CDR3 protein: CASSIAGRGVHEQYF
J gene: TRBJ1-4; V gene: TRBV20-1; CDR3 protein: CSARLPNEKLFF